This TCR beta chain was sequenced in a study of T-cell reconstitution after alpha-beta-depleted transplantation in children. As it was prepared, the TCRbeta library received unique molecular identifiers. In TCRdb, the PCR reads were re-called with MiXCR into one record per CDR3 protein. This sample has 490,000 or so distinct CDR3 sequences, with approximately 12% found just once. Germline CDR1 and CDR2: SGHDN and FVKESK. Trimming stripped 1 base from V and 8 bases from J, with 11 bases between. This CDR3 has 14 residues. A few counts support this clonotype. This TCR came from a human donor who donated a stem cell graft to a child with combined immunodeficiency. The sequencing used PBMCs from the stem cell graft donor, collected from the stem cell graft. This chain uses TRBV14 with TRBJ1-4; D remains ambiguous. CDR3 DNA: TGTGCCAGCAGCCAAGCGGGATTCGAAGAAAAACTGTTTTTT. Translated, it gives CASSQAGFEEKLFF.